These 8 T cell receptor beta chains originate from one sample sequenced in a study of T cells in Graves' hyperthyroidism and ophthalmopathy. From RNA transcripts, TCR beta CDR3 regions were amplified. HTBI primers drove first-round RT-PCR of the TCR CDR3. TCRdb called the multiplex PCR reads again in MiXCR, with one record for every CDR3 protein. This table holds approximately 590,000 distinct CDR3 sequences, 15% to 19% found once. Specimen: blood. The receptors originated from a woman aged 30 to 39 with Graves' hyperthyroidism.

In this sample, this clonotype turned up many times. This chain joins TRBV28 and TRBJ2-7; D may be TRBD2 (5 bases). The CDR3 is made up of 14 amino acids. Germline CDR1 MDHEN, CDR2 SYDVKM. The germline V and J ends were trimmed by 6 bases and 3 bases, with 15 bases remaining between them. In nucleotides, the CDR3 is TGTGCCAGCAGCCCGACTAACAGCAACTACGAGCAGTACTTC. This sequence encodes CASSPTNSNYEQYF.

This clonotype was counted at least ten times. This chain uses TRBV12-3 or TRBV12-4 with TRBJ2-1, with D tentatively TRBD1 (6 bases). This CDR3 spans 14 amino acids. The V end lost 4 bases, the J end lost 8 bases, and 15 bases lay between the germline ends. The CDR3 region has the DNA TGTGCCAGCAGTTCACTTACAGGGATCGATGAGCAGTTCTTC. Protein sequence: CASSSLTGIDEQFF.

Worth noting for this clonotype: Germline is not matched at one junction end, which may reflect a read error. The chain couples TRBV20-1 to TRBJ2-4; weak D call: TRBD2 (6 bases). Per the germline V gene, CDR1 is DFQATT and CDR2 is SNEGSKA (reference sequence). CDR3 size: 17 residues. The CDR3 DNA reads TGCAGTGCCAGTAAGGTGGGACTCCAACTAGCCATAAACATTCAGTACTTC. It encodes CSASKVGLQLAINIQYF.

This clonotype was recorded at least ten times. The chain combines TRBV4-1 with TRBJ2-7; TRBD1 is a possible D gene (6 bases). Trimming pared 2 bases from V and 7 bases from J, leaving 15 bases between. Germline V gene sequence: CDR1 MGHRA, CDR2 YSYEKL. This CDR3 is 14 amino acids long. The CDR3: CASSQRWAGVEQYF. DNA of the CDR3: TGCGCCAGCAGCCAACGCTGGGCAGGGGTTGAGCAGTACTTC.

This clonotype was observed at least ten times. The J gene is TRBJ1-5, the V gene TRBV2; unclear D gene. V was shortened by 2 bases and J by 2 bases, with 7 bases between the two germline ends. Germline CDR1 is SNHLY and CDR2 is FYNNEI. The CDR3 totals 14 residues. CDR3 in amino acids: CASSESRGNQPQHF. The CDR3 DNA reads as TGTGCCAGCAGTGAATCCCGGGGCAATCAGCCCCAGCATTTT.

This CDR3 is CASTLRGYGYTF. In DNA form, the CDR3 reads TGTGCCAGCACTCTCCGTGGATATGGCTACACCTTC. The rearrangement uses TRBV7-9 and TRBJ1-2; D remains ambiguous. From germline, CDR1 is SEHNR and CDR2 FQNEAQ (reference sequence). Trimming removed 7 bases from V and 5 bases from J, with 11 bases in between. CDR3 length: 12 amino acids.

This clonotype was seen ten or more times. V is TRBV5-1 and J is TRBJ2-7; 7 bases match TRBD2. The CDR3 loop spans 15 amino acids. With 4 bases clipped from V and 3 bases from J, the junction kept 10 bases outside the gene matches. Looked up from germline, CDR1 is SGHRS and CDR2 is YFSETQ. CDR3 amino acids: CASSPETSPLYEQYF. DNA of the CDR3: TGCGCCAGCAGCCCGGAGACTAGCCCGCTCTACGAGCAGTACTTC.

The chain has TRBV30 and TRBJ1-1; D is unresolved. CDR3 length equals 12 residues. The V end lost 3 bases, the J end lost 3 bases, and 8 bases lay between the germline ends. The germline CDR1 and CDR2 sequences are GTSNPN and SVGIG (reference sequence). The CDR3 region has the DNA TGTGCCTGGAGCGAGGGATACACTGAAGCTTTCTTT. This codes for CAWSEGYTEAFF.